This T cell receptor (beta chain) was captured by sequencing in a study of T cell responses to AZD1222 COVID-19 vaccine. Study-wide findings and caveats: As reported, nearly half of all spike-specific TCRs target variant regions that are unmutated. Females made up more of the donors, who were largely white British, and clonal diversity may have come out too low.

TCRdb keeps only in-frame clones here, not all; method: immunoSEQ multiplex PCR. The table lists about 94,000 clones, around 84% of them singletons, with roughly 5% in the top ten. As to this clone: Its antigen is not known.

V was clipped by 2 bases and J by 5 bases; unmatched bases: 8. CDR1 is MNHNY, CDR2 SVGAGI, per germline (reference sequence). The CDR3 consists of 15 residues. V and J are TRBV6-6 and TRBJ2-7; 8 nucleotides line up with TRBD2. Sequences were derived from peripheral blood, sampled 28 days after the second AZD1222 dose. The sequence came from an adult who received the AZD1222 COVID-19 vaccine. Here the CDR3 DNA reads TGTGCCAGCAGTTACATTAGCGGGGAGTTGGACGAGCAGTACTTC. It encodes CASSYISGELDEQYF.